This TCR beta chain was observed in a study of T-cell reconstitution after alpha-beta-depleted transplantation in children. The study's findings and limits: Several patients had high TCRbeta diversity at day 60; it came from surviving recipient T cells and thymic progenitors. At one year after transplant, newly produced T cells mostly accounted for T-cell counts and diversity. As was reported, about two months after transplant, alpha-beta T cells came from several hundred expanded graft clones.

The TCRbeta library incorporated unique molecular identifiers. TCRdb fed the PCR reads into MiXCR, producing one record per CDR3 protein. The data show almost 250,000 distinct CDR3 sequences, with 20% to 30% seen just once and 2.6% held by the top ten. This clonotype has a handful of counts. Its matching antigen is unknown. The germline V and J ends were trimmed by 0 bases and 2 bases, with 15 bases remaining between them. The CDR3 is 16 amino acids. From germline, CDR1 is SGHDT and CDR2 YYEEEE. The chain uses TRBV5-6 and TRBJ2-7; no clear D. The receptor was derived from a girl aged 2 to 9 with Fanconi anemia, due to receive a stem cell transplant. Sequencing was performed on PBMCs, taken before TCRalphabeta/CD19-depleted stem cell transplant. The chain's CDR3 is CASSLAGRLATYEQYF. The DNA for the CDR3 is TGTGCCAGCAGCTTGGCCGGACGTTTAGCAACCTACGAGCAGTACTTC.